The 3 T cell receptor beta chains below come from one sample, sequenced in a study of response to subunit inactivated influenza vaccine. TCRdb redid the calling of the RT-PCR reads with MiXCR, one entry per CDR3 protein. The table shows around 570,000 distinct CDR3 sequences, with over 9% occurring only once. The same data also contributed to another study, on T cells expressing NK-cell markers. That publication notes: 5'RACE template switching with UMIs produced the TCR beta cDNA.

The sample here was PBMCs from blood, taken on the day of vaccination. The receptors were gathered from a man between 45 and 60 years old who received an inactivated influenza vaccine.

This clonotype occurred a few times. The chain joins TRBV20-1 to TRBJ2-3; 9 bases fit TRBD2. V was clipped by 5 bases and J by 3 bases; unmatched bases: 12. Germline V CDR1 and CDR2: DFQATT, SNEGSKA (reference sequence). The CDR3 totals 16 residues. The CDR3: CSAHYPGLARTDTQYF. CDR3 in DNA: TGCAGTGCTCACTATCCGGGACTAGCACGAACAGATACGCAGTATTTT.

As regards this clonotype: An end of the junction differs from the germline gene, which may be a read error. V is TRBV6-6 and J is TRBJ2-3, with TRBD2 matching over 8 bases. CDR3 length: 13 residues. Germline values: CDR1 MNHNY, CDR2 SVGAGI (reference sequence). CDR3 in amino acids: CASSGLAPDTRYF. The CDR3 bases are TGTGCCAGCAGCGGACTAGCACCAGATACGCGGTATTTT.

This clonotype was recorded a few times. The chain uses TRBV4-2 and TRBJ2-5; 9 bases line up with TRBD2. This CDR3 has 18 amino acids. The V gene's germline CDR1 is LGHNA and CDR2 YNFKEQ. Trimming removed 4 bases from V and 5 bases from J; junction bases left unmatched: 17. The DNA of the CDR3 is TGTGCCAGCAGCCCCTACCATTTAGCGGGAGTGGTTGTGGAGACCCAGTACTTC. Amino acid sequence: CASSPYHLAGVVVETQYF.